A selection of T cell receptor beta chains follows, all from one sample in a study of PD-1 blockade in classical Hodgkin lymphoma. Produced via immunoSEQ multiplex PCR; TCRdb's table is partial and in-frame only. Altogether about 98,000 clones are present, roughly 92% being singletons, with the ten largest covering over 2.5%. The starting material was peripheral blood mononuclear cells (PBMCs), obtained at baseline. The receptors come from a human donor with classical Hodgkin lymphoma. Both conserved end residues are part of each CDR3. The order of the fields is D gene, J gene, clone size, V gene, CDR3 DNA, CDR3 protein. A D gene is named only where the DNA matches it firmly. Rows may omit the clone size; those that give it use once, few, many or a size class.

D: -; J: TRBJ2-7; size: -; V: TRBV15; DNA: TGTGCCACCAGCAGAGTTACGGGGCCCTACGAGCAGTACTTC; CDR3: CATSRVTGPYEQYF
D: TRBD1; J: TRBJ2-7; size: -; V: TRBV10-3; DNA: TGTGCCATCGAAGCCGGGACAGGTCACACCTACGAGCAGTACTTC; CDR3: CAIEAGTGHTYEQYF
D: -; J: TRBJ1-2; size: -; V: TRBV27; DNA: TGTGCCAGCAGCCCTCCGGGACCCTCAATCAGGCTCTCTGGCTACACCTTC; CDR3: CASSPPGPSIRLSGYTF
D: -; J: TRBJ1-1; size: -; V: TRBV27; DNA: TGTGCCAGCAAGGTGGCGCTCGACATGAACACTGAAGCTTTCTTT; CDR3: CASKVALDMNTEAFF
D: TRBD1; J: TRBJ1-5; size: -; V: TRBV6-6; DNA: TGTGCCAGCAGACAGACAACAGGGGGCGCAGGACAGCCCCAGCATTTT; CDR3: CASRQTTGGAGQPQHF
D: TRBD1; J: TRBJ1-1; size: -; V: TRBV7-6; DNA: TGTGCCAGCAGCTTAGGCGGGACAGGGGGCGTGTGGACTGAAGCTTTCTTT; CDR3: CASSLGGTGGVWTEAFF
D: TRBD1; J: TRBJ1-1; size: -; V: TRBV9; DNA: TGTGCCAGCAGCCCCGGACAGGGCTGGGCTGAAGCTTTCTTT; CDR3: CASSPGQGWAEAFF
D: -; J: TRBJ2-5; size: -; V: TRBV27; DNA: TGTGCCAGCAGTTCGGGCCCGGGGTTGGTAGAGACCCAGTACTTC; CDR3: CASSSGPGLVETQYF
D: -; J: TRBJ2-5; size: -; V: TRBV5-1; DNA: TGCGCCAGCAGCTCCCGGCGAGGGGCGGGAAACCAAGAGACCCAGTACTTC; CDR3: CASSSRRGAGNQETQYF
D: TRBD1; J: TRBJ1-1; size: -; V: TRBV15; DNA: TGTGCCACCAGCGGACAGGGGACTGGAGGGCCTGAAGCTTTCTTT; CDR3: CATSGQGTGGPEAFF
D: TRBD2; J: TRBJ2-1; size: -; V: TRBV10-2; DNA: TGCGCCAGCAGAGACCATGCGGGGGGCTCCTACAATGAGCAGTTCTTC; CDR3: CASRDHAGGSYNEQFF
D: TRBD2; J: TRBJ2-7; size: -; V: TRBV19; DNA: TGTGCCAGTATCTCCGGGACTAACTCCTACGAGCAGTACTTC; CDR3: CASISGTNSYEQYF
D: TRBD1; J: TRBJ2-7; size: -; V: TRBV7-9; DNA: TGTGCCAGCAGCCGGTCACCTGGGACAGGGGCCAACTACGAGCAGTACTTC; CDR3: CASSRSPGTGANYEQYF
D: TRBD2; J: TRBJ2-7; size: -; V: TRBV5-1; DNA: TGCGCCAGCAGCTTGTGGGGGACTAACAGCCGGCTCGAGCAGTACTTC; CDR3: CASSLWGTNSRLEQYF
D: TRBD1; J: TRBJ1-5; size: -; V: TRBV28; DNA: TGTGCCACCAGGGGGCAAAATCAGCCCCAGCATTTT; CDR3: CATRGQNQPQHF
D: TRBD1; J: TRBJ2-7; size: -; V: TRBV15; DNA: TGTGCCACCAGCAGGCCTCGGACAGGGCGGGGATACGAGCAGTACTTC; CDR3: CATSRPRTGRGYEQYF
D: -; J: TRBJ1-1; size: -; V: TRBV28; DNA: TGTGCCCCTCGGAGTGTGGGCACTGAAGCTTTCTTT; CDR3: CAPRSVGTEAFF
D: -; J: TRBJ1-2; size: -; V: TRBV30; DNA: TGTGCCTGGCGGACGGCGGGCTACACCTTC; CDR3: CAWRTAGYTF
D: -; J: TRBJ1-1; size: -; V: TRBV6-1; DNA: TGTGCCAGCGGGGTGGAGAAGAACACTGAAGCTTTCTTT; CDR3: CASGVEKNTEAFF
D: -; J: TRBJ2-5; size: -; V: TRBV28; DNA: TGTGCCAGCAGCGATCGGGGGGCCCAGCACTTC; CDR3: CASSDRGAQHF
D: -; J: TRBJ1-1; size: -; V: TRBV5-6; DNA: TGTGCCAGCAGCCCCCGGGTCCCCCGCACTGAAGCTTTCTTT; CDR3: CASSPRVPRTEAFF
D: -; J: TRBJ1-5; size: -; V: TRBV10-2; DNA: TGCGCCAGCGCCGAGATGGGAGGCAATCAGCCCCAGCATTTT; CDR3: CASAEMGGNQPQHF
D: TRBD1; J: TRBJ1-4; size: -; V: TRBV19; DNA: TGTGCCAGTAGTATACGCCCGGGGACAGCCCTAACAGGCGAAAAACTGTTTTTT; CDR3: CASSIRPGTALTGEKLFF
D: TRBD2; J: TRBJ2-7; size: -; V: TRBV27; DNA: TGTGCCAGCAGTTTATCCCGGCTAGCGGGAGGGCCCCAGCAGTACTTC; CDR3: CASSLSRLAGGPQQYF
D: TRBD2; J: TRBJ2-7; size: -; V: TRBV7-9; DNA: TGTGCCGTCGTCCTAGCGGGAACCTACGAGCAGTACTTC; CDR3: CAVVLAGTYEQYF
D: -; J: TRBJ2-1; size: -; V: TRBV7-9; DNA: TGTGCCAGCAGCCCCCAAAACAGGCCCCAGGGGAATGAGCAGTTCTTC; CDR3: CASSPQNRPQGNEQFF
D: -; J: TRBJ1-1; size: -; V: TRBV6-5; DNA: TGTGCCAGCAGTACAGGGCCGAACACTGAAGCTTTCTTT; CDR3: CASSTGPNTEAFF
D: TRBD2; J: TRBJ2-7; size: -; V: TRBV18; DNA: TGTGCCAGCTCACTTATAGCGGGAGATTCCTACGAGCAGTACTTC; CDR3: CASSLIAGDSYEQYF
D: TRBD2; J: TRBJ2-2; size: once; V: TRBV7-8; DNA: TGTGCCAGCAGCTTCACTCTAGCGGGGAACACCGGGGAGCTGTTTTTT; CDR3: CASSFTLAGNTGELFF
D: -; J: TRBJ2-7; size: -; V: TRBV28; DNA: TGTGCCAGCATTTCAACCAGGGGGGGTTTTAACGAGCAGTACTTC; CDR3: CASISTRGGFNEQYF
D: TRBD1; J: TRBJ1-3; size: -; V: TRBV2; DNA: TGTGCCAGCCGGGACAGGTCTCTCTCTGGAAACACCATATATTTT; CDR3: CASRDRSLSGNTIYF
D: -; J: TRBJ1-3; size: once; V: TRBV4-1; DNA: TGCGCCAGCAGCCCCTCCAGATTCTCTGGAAACACCATATATTTT; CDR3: CASSPSRFSGNTIYF
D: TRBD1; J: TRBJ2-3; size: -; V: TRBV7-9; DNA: TGTGCCAGCGCCTCGGGACAGAACACAGATACGCAGTATTTT; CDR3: CASASGQNTDTQYF
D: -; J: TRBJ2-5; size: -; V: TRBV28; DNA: TGTGCCAGCAGTCCGCCCGATGGTAGCGTAGCTTTAGAGACCCAGTACTTC; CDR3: CASSPPDGSVALETQYF
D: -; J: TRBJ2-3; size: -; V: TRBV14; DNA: TGTGCCAGCAGCCAAGTCGGCAGGACCGCTAGCACAGATACGCAGTATTTT; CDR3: CASSQVGRTASTDTQYF
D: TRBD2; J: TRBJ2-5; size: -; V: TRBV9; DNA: TGTGCCAGCATCATGAGGACTAGCGGGCCCCAAGAGACCCAGTACTTC; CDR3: CASIMRTSGPQETQYF
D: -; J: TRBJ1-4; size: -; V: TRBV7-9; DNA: TGTGCCAGCAGCCCCCCAGAGAGGCTAGTCAAACTGTTTTTT; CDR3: CASSPPERLVKLFF
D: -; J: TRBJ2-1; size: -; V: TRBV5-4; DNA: TGTGCCAGCAGCTGGGACACCCGTTCCTACAATGAGCAGTTCTTC; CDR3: CASSWDTRSYNEQFF
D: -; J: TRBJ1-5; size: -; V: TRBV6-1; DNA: TGTGCCAGCAGTGTGGTCGGTAGGAGCAATCAGCCCCAGCATTTT; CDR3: CASSVVGRSNQPQHF
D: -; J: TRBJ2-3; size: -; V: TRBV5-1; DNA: TGCGCCACCAAAACAATTCCTAGCACAGATACGCAGTATTTT; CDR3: CATKTIPSTDTQYF
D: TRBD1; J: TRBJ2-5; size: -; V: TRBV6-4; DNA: TGTGCCAGCAGTCAACAGACAGGGGATGGGGAGACCCAGTACTTC; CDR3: CASSQQTGDGETQYF
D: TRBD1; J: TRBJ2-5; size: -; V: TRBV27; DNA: TGTGCCAGCGTCAGGGGGGAGACCCAGTACTTC; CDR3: CASVRGETQYF
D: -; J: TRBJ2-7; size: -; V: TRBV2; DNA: TGTGCCAGCAGTGAATGGGGGGGGCACTGGGAGCAGTACTTC; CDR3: CASSEWGGHWEQYF
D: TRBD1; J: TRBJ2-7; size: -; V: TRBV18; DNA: TGTGCCAGCTCACCCCGGGACAGGGTCAACGAGCAGTACTTC; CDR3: CASSPRDRVNEQYF
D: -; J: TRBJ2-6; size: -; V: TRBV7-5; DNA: TGTGCCAGAATCCAGGCATGTAGACAAAGTCGGGCCAACGTCCTGACTTTC; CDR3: CARIQACRQSRANVLTF
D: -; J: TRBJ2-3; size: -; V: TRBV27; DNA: TGTGCCAGCAGTCTAGGATCGACTACGTTCACTTCAAATACGCAGTATTTT; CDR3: CASSLGSTTFTSNTQYF
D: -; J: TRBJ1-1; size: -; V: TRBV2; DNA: TGTGCCAGCAGCCCACAGATCAGGGGTGGAAACACTGAAGCTTTCTTT; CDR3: CASSPQIRGGNTEAFF
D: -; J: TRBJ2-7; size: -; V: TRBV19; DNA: TGTGCCAGTAGTATAGATCTTGAACAGTCCTACGAGCAGTACTTC; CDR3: CASSIDLEQSYEQYF
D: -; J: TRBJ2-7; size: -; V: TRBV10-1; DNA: TGCGCCAGCAGTGAGTCGGGCAGGGGGGACGAGCAGTACTTC; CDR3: CASSESGRGDEQYF
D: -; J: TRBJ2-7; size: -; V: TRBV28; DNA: TGTGCCAGCAGTGTGGGAGCGAGGTACGAGCAGTACTTC; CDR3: CASSVGARYEQYF
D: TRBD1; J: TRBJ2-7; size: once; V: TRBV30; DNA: TGTGCCTGGCGGGACAGGGCGCCCAACGAGCAGTACTTC; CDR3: CAWRDRAPNEQYF
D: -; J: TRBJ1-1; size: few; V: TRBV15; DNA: TGTGCCACCAGCAGAGGGAGGGGGAAGGGTAACACTGAAGCTTTCTTT; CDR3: CATSRGRGKGNTEAFF
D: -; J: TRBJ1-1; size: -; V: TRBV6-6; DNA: TGTGCCAGCACCATCTCAAGTACAAACACTGAAGCTTTCTTT; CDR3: CASTISSTNTEAFF
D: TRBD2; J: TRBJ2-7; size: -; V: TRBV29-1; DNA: TGCAGCGTTGAGACTAGCGGGAGGGTCGGGGCCGAGCAGTACTTC; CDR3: CSVETSGRVGAEQYF
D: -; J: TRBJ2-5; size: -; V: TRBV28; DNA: TGTGCCAGCAGTTTCGGCCAGGGCGGAGTGGAGACCCAGTACTTC; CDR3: CASSFGQGGVETQYF
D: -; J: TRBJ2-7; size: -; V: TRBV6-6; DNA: TGTGCCAGCAGCCTCACTAGGAAGTACGAGCAGTACTTC; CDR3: CASSLTRKYEQYF
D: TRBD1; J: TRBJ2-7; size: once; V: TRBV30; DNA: TGTGCCTGGGTACGCAGGGGGCAATCCCCCCTCGAGCAGTACTTC; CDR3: CAWVRRGQSPLEQYF
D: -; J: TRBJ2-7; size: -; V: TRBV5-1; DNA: TGCGCCAGCAGCTTGGTCGCAGGTCCAATCTACGAGCAGTACTTC; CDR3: CASSLVAGPIYEQYF
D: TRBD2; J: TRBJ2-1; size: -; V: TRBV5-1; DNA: TGCGCCAGCAGCCCAATAGCGGGAGGGCCCTACAATGAGCAGTTCTTC; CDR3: CASSPIAGGPYNEQFF
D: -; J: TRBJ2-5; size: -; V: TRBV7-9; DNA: TGTGCCAGCAGCTTAGCGGGCGAGACCCAGTACTTC; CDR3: CASSLAGETQYF